Each of the 25 T cell receptor beta chains below was sequenced from the same sample in a study of cytomegalovirus exposure and HLA in healthy donors. The study ran its PCR with 60 Vbeta and 13 Jbeta primers. Libraries were prepared by immunoSEQ multiplex PCR; TCRdb keeps only in-frame clonotypes and omits some of them. The table lists 150,000 to 200,000 clones, 77% of them singletons. The material sequenced was PBMCs. The origin of the receptors is a female donor in good health and CMV-seronegative.

This clone appeared once. CDR3 in amino acids: CASSEAPYGFYEQYF. The CDR3 DNA sequence: TGTGCCAGCAGTGAAGCACCCTACGGGTTTTACGAGCAGTACTTC. The chain has TRBV2 and TRBJ2-7; D is ambiguous. Looked up from germline, CDR1 is SNHLY and CDR2 is FYNNEI. Trimming removed 0 bases from V and 4 bases from J, with 13 bases in between. CDR3 length: 15 amino acids.

This clone occurred once. The chain employs TRBV5-8 and TRBJ2-2; D not resolved. V dropped 4 bases and J dropped 0 bases, with 7 bases sitting between them. The CDR3 has 14 residues. Germline CDR1 reads SGHTS; CDR2 reads YDEGEE. The CDR3 spells CASSGQANTGELFF. The CDR3 region has the DNA TGTGCCAGCAGCGGCCAAGCGAACACCGGGGAGCTGTTTTTT.

The V and J genes are TRBV6-5 and TRBJ1-1; no clear D. The CDR3 runs to 13 residues. V was trimmed by 6 bases and J by 3 bases, leaving 11 bases between them. Germline V CDR1 and CDR2: MNHEY, SVGAGI. The CDR3 here is CASRIQKHTEAFF. As DNA, the CDR3 is TGTGCCAGCAGGATACAGAAGCACACTGAAGCTTTCTTT.

This clone was seen a handful of times. The gene calls are TRBV10-3 and TRBJ2-3, with no clear D. Trimming removed 2 bases at V and 2 bases at J, with 8 bases between. The length of the CDR3 is 14 residues. Looked up from germline, CDR1 is ENHRY and CDR2 is SYGVKD. This chain's CDR3 is CAISEIHLTDTQYF. Written as DNA, the CDR3 is TGTGCCATCAGTGAGATACACCTCACAGATACGCAGTATTTT.

This clone was counted once. V and J are TRBV27 and TRBJ1-2; 12 bases line up with TRBD1. CDR3 size: 15 residues. Trimming at V came to 6 bases and at J to 6 bases, leaving 8 bases not matched to a gene. Germline assignment: CDR1 MNHEY and CDR2 SMNVEV (reference sequence). CDR3 region: CASRIRDRGPDGYTF. In nucleotides, the CDR3 is TGTGCCAGCAGAATCCGGGACAGGGGGCCGGATGGCTACACCTTC.

V usage is TRBV23-1 and J usage is TRBJ1-4, with D unclear. TRBV23-1 is labeled an ORF, and its function is uncertain. The CDR3 length is 17 residues. Trimming shortened V by 0 bases and J by 0 bases, and 11 bases separated the two germline ends. CDR3 DNA sequence: TGCGCCAGCAGTCAATCGTCGCGCGGAGCAACTAATGAAAAACTGTTTTTT. This encodes CASSQSSRGATNEKLFF.

This chain joins TRBV19 and TRBJ2-1, with a weak D call TRBD2 (6 bases). V was cut by 5 bases and J by 7 bases, with 15 bases left in between. CDR1 is LNHDA and CDR2 is SQIVND in the germline V gene (reference sequence). The CDR3 is 14 amino acids. CDR3: CASSRAGSGNEQFF. The CDR3 DNA follows: TGTGCCAGTAGTCGGGCGGGGTCGGGGAATGAGCAGTTCTTC.

The chain joins TRBV7-2 to TRBJ2-5, with TRBD2 identical over 7 bases. J gave up 5 bases and V 4 bases, and 13 bases lay outside the gene matches. The CDR3 is 16 residues long. CDR1 SGHTA and CDR2 FQGNSA come from the germline V gene. CDR3 nucleotide sequence: TGTGCCAGCAGCTCCCAGGTGTCGGGGAGGGTTGAGACCCAGTACTTC. Translating gives CASSSQVSGRVETQYF.

V is TRBV11-2 and J is TRBJ1-1, with D maybe TRBD1 (5 bases). CDR1 is SGHAT and CDR2 is FQNNGV in the germline V gene. The CDR3 has 14 amino acids. The germline V and J ends were trimmed by 7 bases and 5 bases, with 17 bases remaining between them. The CDR3 nucleotides are TGTGCCAGCACCCTGGGGGGGGGTCGGACTGAAGCTTTCTTT. This sequence encodes CASTLGGGRTEAFF.

The chain combines TRBV7-9 with TRBJ2-1, with 8 bases identical to TRBD1. Trimming at V came to 5 bases and at J to 4 bases, leaving 7 bases not matched to a gene. Germline CDR1 and CDR2: SEHNR and FQNEAQ (reference sequence). This CDR3 comprises 15 residues. CDR3 sequence reads: CASSAGTGVYNEQFF. CDR3 sequence (DNA): TGTGCCAGCAGCGCAGGGACAGGAGTTTACAATGAGCAGTTCTTC. Based on the CDR3 plus reference TRBV7-9 and TRBJ2-1, the full variable domain is DTGVSQNPRHKITKRGQNVTFRCDPISEHNRLYWYRQTLGQGPEFLTYFQNEAQLEKSRLLSDRFSAERPKGSFSTLEIQRTEQGDSAMYLCASSAGTGVYNEQFFGPGTRLTVL.

J is TRBJ2-1 and V is TRBV10-3; D possibly corresponds to TRBD1 (5 bases). Trimming removed 5 bases from V and 4 bases from J, with 12 bases in between. Germline V gives CDR1 ENHRY, CDR2 SYGVKD. The CDR3 sequence is 14 residues long. The CDR3 nucleotides are TGTGCCATCAGTTATTCGGACATATACAATGAGCAGTTCTTC. It yields the protein CAISYSDIYNEQFF.

J is TRBJ2-1 and V is TRBV6-4; the match to TRBD2 covers 12 bases. Trimming removed 6 bases from V and 8 bases from J; junction bases left unmatched: 2. This CDR3 has 13 amino acids. The germline V gene encodes CDR1 MRHNA and CDR2 SNTAGT. CDR3 protein: CASRASGRDEQFF. In nucleotides, the CDR3 is TGTGCCAGCAGGGCTAGCGGGAGGGATGAGCAGTTCTTC.

The chain employs TRBV9 and TRBJ1-6; D is undetermined. Deletions cut 5 bases from V and 2 bases from J, with 8 bases between. Germline V gene sequence: CDR1 SGDLS, CDR2 YYNGEE. The CDR3 has 14 residues. The chain's CDR3 is CASSTGTYNSPLHF. The CDR3 DNA is TGTGCCAGCAGTACGGGAACCTATAATTCACCCCTCCACTTT.

This clone is a singleton in its sample. The chain joins TRBV30 to TRBJ1-2, with 7 bases matching TRBD1. The V and J ends lost 2 bases and 4 bases, in that order; junction bases with no gene match: 16. The CDR3 sequence is 17 residues long. Germline V lookup: CDR1 GTSNPN, CDR2 SVGIG (reference sequence). The CDR3 DNA is TGTGCCTGGAGTTCCTCGACAGGGAACCCTCAAGGCTATGGCTACACCTTC. It translates to CAWSSSTGNPQGYGYTF.

This chain links TRBV30 with TRBJ2-7; 10 bases map to TRBD2. The CDR3 runs to 12 residues. The germline gives CDR1 GTSNPN, CDR2 SVGIG (reference sequence). Trimming cost V 4 bases and J 9 bases; bases outside gene matches: 6. Here the CDR3 reads CAWTSGGLGQYF. The CDR3 region has the DNA TGTGCCTGGACTAGCGGGGGACTAGGGCAGTACTTC.

J is TRBJ2-7 and V is TRBV2; TRBD1 matches 8 bases. V lost 7 bases and J lost 4; bases outside the gene matches: 6. Germline V lookup: CDR1 SNHLY, CDR2 FYNNEI. CDR3 length: 13 amino acids. Written as DNA, the CDR3 is TGTGCCAGCAAGCAGGGGGCAAGATACGAGCAGTACTTC. It specifies CASKQGARYEQYF. The entire variable domain, with the rest obtained from reference TRBV2 and TRBJ2-7, is as follows: EPEVTQTPSHQVTQMGQEVILRCVPISNHLYFYWYRQILGQKVEFLVSFYNNEISEKSEIFDDQFSVERPDGSNFTLKIRSTKLEDSAMYFCASKQGARYEQYFGPGTRLTVT.

The chain employs TRBV2 and TRBJ2-1; TRBD1 aligns across 12 bases. From germline, CDR1 is SNHLY and CDR2 FYNNEI. The trim removed 6 bases at V and 8 bases at J, leaving 8 bases unmatched. CDR3 size: 15 residues. CDR3 residues: CASSEGQGAWDEQFF. CDR3 DNA: TGTGCCAGCAGCGAGGGACAGGGGGCTTGGGATGAGCAGTTCTTC.

The rearrangement links TRBV30 to TRBJ2-1; D is uncertain. Deletions cut 2 bases from V and 0 bases from J, with 11 bases between. Germline CDR1 reads GTSNPN; CDR2 reads SVGIG (reference sequence). The length of the CDR3 is 15 residues. The chain's CDR3 is CAWSLPWSSYNEQFF. The CDR3 nucleotides are TGTGCCTGGAGTCTTCCGTGGAGCTCCTACAATGAGCAGTTCTTC.

This clone was counted a few times. This chain connects TRBV5-1 to TRBJ1-4, with a possible D match to TRBD1 (6 bases). Germline V gene sequence: CDR1 SGHRS, CDR2 YFSETQ. This CDR3 spans 15 amino acids. Between the trimmed V and J ends, which lost 4 bases and 1 base, there was a span of 11 bases. The CDR3 reads CASSLTGRTNEKLFF. The DNA of the CDR3 is TGCGCCAGCAGCCTTACAGGGAGAACTAATGAAAAACTGTTTTTT.

V and J are TRBV10-3 and TRBJ2-5; D is perhaps TRBD2 (6 bases). Trimming left V 2 bases short and J 3 bases short, with 10 bases between. This CDR3 comprises 14 residues. CDR1 is ENHRY, CDR2 SYGVKD, per germline. The CDR3 nucleotides read TGTGCCATCAGTGAGCGGGACTTCAAAGAGACCCAGTACTTC. Protein product: CAISERDFKETQYF.

The gene calls are TRBV6-6 and TRBJ1-4, with D perhaps matching TRBD1 (5 bases). Trimming stripped 3 bases from V and 3 bases from J, with 11 bases between. Germline CDR1 MNHNY, CDR2 SVGAGI (reference sequence). The CDR3 totals 15 residues. CDR3 protein: CASSYSTAPNEKLFF. The CDR3 coding sequence is TGTGCCAGCAGTTATTCGACAGCTCCTAATGAAAAACTGTTTTTT.

The chain couples TRBV28 to TRBJ2-5, with D uncertain. The CDR3 spans 13 residues. Trimming stripped 4 bases from V and 4 bases from J, with 10 bases between. In germline, CDR1 is MDHEN, CDR2 SYDVKM. The CDR3 is CASSSPITETQYF. The CDR3 DNA reads as TGTGCCAGCAGTTCCCCTATAACAGAGACCCAGTACTTC.

This chain uses TRBV28 with TRBJ1-1; perhaps TRBD1 as D (6 bases). The length of the CDR3 is 14 residues. Germline loops: CDR1 MDHEN, CDR2 SYDVKM. Trimming stripped 7 bases from V and 7 bases from J, with 19 bases between. CDR3 in DNA: TGTGCCAGCAAGGTGGGAAACAGGGCTTTTGAAGCTTTCTTT. This sequence encodes CASKVGNRAFEAFF.

This clone appeared once. The chain links TRBV11-2 to TRBJ2-7, with a possible D match to TRBD2 (6 bases). The CDR3 is 15 residues long. V was clipped by 2 bases and J by 0 bases, with 11 bases between them. In germline, CDR1 is SGHAT, CDR2 FQNNGV. The CDR3 DNA follows: TGTGCCAGCAGCTTAACGGCGGGGAGCTCCTACGAGCAGTACTTC. It encodes CASSLTAGSSYEQYF.

The chain is built from TRBV5-6 and TRBJ1-4; TRBD1 is a possible D gene (5 bases). Germline V CDR1 and CDR2: SGHDT, YYEEEE. This CDR3 has 16 amino acids. V lost 2 bases to trimming and J lost 4 bases, with 15 bases between them. The CDR3 DNA is TGTGCCAGCAGCTTCGGGTTTACAGGCAGTAATGAAAAACTGTTTTTT. Translating it yields CASSFGFTGSNEKLFF.